Shown below are 10 T cell receptor beta chains from a single sample sequenced in a study of blood T cells in healthy people across ages. Primers used in a second PCR of about 7 to 12 cycles were a sample-barcoded 5' primer and a J-beta primer mix. In TCRdb, the 5' RACE reads were re-called with MiXCR into one record per CDR3 protein. The table shows about 1.6 million distinct CDR3 sequences, with roughly 32% occurring only once. Sequenced input: blood. Receptor source: a woman aged 30 to 39 in good health.

The V call is TRBV5-1, the J call TRBJ2-3, with D perhaps given as TRBD1 or TRBD2 (5 bases each). The germline V gene has CDR1 SGHRS and CDR2 YFSETQ. The CDR3 has 17 residues. The germline V and J ends were trimmed by 0 bases and 2 bases, with 16 bases remaining between them. In DNA form, the CDR3 reads TGCGCCAGCAGCTTGGTGTTTCGAGTGGGACCCACAGATACGCAGTATTTT. Translation: CASSLVFRVGPTDTQYF.

The chain couples TRBV29-1 to TRBJ1-4; no firm D call. CDR1 is SQVTM and CDR2 is ANQGSEA in the germline V gene. This CDR3 spans 14 amino acids. V was clipped by 1 base and J by 6 bases, with 12 bases between them. In DNA, the CDR3 is TGCAGCGTTGAAGCCCCCACTGGAGATGAAAAACTGTTTTTT. Translation: CSVEAPTGDEKLFF.

This clonotype turned up a few times. J is TRBJ2-1 and V is TRBV6-1, with D possibly TRBD2 on 5 matching bases. Germline CDR1 MNHNS, CDR2 SASEGT. This CDR3 region has 15 residues. Trimming pared 9 bases from V and 5 bases from J, leaving 20 bases between. The CDR3 reads CASRNGWLADNEQFF. The CDR3 DNA reads as TGTGCCAGTCGCAACGGGTGGCTAGCCGACAATGAGCAGTTCTTC.

This clonotype was seen ten or more times. The chain has TRBV10-3 and TRBJ2-4; D unresolved. V was shortened by 7 bases and J by 5 bases, with 12 bases between the two germline ends. This CDR3 is built from 13 residues. From germline, CDR1 is ENHRY and CDR2 SYGVKD. The CDR3 spells CAIIEITENIQYF. Here the CDR3 DNA reads TGTGCCATCATAGAAATCACAGAAAACATTCAGTACTTC.

A remark on this clonotype: The junction and the germline gene differ at one end; a read error may be behind it. The rearrangement uses TRBV3-1 and TRBJ2-1; D is undetermined. CDR1 is LGHDT and CDR2 is YNNKEL in the germline V gene (reference sequence). This CDR3 contains 12 residues. In DNA, the CDR3 is TGTGCCAGCAGCCAACTCCCGAATGTGCAGTTCTTC. As protein: CASSQLPNVQFF.

This clonotype showed up just a few times. The rearrangement uses TRBV29-1 and TRBJ1-2; tentative D call: TRBD1 (6 bases). This CDR3 has 14 amino acids. Germline V lookup: CDR1 SQVTM, CDR2 ANQGSEA. V gave up 3 bases and J gave up 4 bases, with 15 bases separating them. For the CDR3, the DNA is TGCAGCGTTGATGTTGGACAGCGCCTCTATGGCTACACCTTC. Protein sequence: CSVDVGQRLYGYTF. The whole variable domain, filled in from reference TRBV29-1 and TRBJ1-2, reads SAVISQKPSRDICQRGTSLTIQCQVDSQVTMMFWYRQQPGQSLTLIATANQGSEATYESGFVIDKFPISRPNLTFSTLTVSNMSPEDSSIYLCSVDVGQRLYGYTFGSGTRLTVV.

The chain joins TRBV7-2 to TRBJ1-2; no clear D gene. Germline V gives CDR1 SGHTA, CDR2 FQGNSA. Trimming stripped 8 bases from V and 1 base from J, with 11 bases between. This CDR3 is built from 13 residues. Here the CDR3 reads CASENKNNYGYTF. CDR3 nucleotides: TGTGCCAGCGAAAACAAGAATAACTATGGCTACACCTTC.

The V and J genes are TRBV20-1 and TRBJ2-7, with TRBD2 as a possible D gene (5 bases). V lost 6 bases to trimming and J lost 3 bases, with 15 bases between them. This CDR3 spans 13 amino acids. Germline lookup yields CDR1 DFQATT and CDR2 SNEGSKA (reference sequence). CDR3 residues: CSAPTNRGYEQYF. The CDR3 DNA follows: TGCAGTGCGCCGACTAATCGGGGCTACGAGCAGTACTTC.

The chain has TRBV6-1 and TRBJ2-5, with TRBD1 identical over 8 bases. This CDR3 region has 15 residues. Germline V CDR1 and CDR2: MNHNS, SASEGT. J gave up 5 bases and V 3 bases, and 8 bases lay outside the gene matches. CDR3 in amino acids: CASSEPGQVFETQYF. The CDR3 region has the DNA TGTGCCAGCAGTGAGCCGGGACAGGTTTTTGAGACCCAGTACTTC.

This clonotype was seen a handful of times. V is TRBV11-3 and J is TRBJ2-1; D is possibly TRBD1 (6 bases). CDR3 size: 13 residues. The V end lost 5 bases, the J end lost 9 bases, and 14 bases lay between the germline ends. Germline CDR1 SGHNT, CDR2 YENEEA. CDR3 coding DNA: TGTGCCAGCAGCCGCACAGGGTACGGTGAGCAGTTCTTC. Translation gives CASSRTGYGEQFF.